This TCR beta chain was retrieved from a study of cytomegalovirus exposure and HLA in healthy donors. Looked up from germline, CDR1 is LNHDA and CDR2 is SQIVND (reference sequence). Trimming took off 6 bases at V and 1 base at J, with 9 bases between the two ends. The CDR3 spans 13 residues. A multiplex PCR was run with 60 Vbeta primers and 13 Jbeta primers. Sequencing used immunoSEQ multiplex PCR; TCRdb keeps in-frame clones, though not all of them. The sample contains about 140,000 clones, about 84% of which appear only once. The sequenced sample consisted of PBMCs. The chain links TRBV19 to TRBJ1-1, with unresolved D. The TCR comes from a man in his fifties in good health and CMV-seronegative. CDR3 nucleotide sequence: TGTGCCAGTAGGTCGACAACGAACACTGAAGCTTTCTTT. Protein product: CASRSTTNTEAFF.